The clone carrying this T cell receptor (beta chain) came up many times. Its specificity is not known. Attachment of unique molecular identifiers to individual cDNA molecules was performed. TCRdb reanalysed the 5' RACE reads using MiXCR and keeps one entry per CDR3 protein. The sample has about 75,000 distinct CDR3 sequences; approximately 10% are singletons. These data belong to a study of early T cells in non-severe SARS-CoV-2 infection. Study-level background: Sequencing was performed on bulk RNA from unsorted whole blood, leaving chains unpaired.

Study results and caveats: VDJdb matching favored anti-spike CD8 responses, missing private and CD4 specificities.

The CDR3 is 12 residues long. The germline CDR1 and CDR2 sequences are SQVTM and ANQGSEA. With 4 bases removed from V and 2 bases from J, the gap between germline ends came to 9 bases. The sequenced sample was whole blood, obtained at baseline. The chain is built from TRBV29-1 and TRBJ2-7; no definite D call. The source of this sequence is an adult who was a healthcare worker with PCR-confirmed SARS-CoV-2 infection or an uninfected control (not recorded which). CDR3 amino acids: CSVVTPTYEQYF. In DNA, the CDR3 is TGCAGCGTTGTTACACCAACCTACGAGCAGTACTTC.